The subject of this entry is one T cell receptor beta chain. This specimen comes from a study of blood T cell repertoires in COVID-19. About the research overall: Samples representing acute and convalescent COVID-19 were sourced from the United States, Italy and Spain.

With V trimmed by 6 bases and J by 9 bases, 7 bases remained unmatched. Germline V gives CDR1 MNHEY, CDR2 SMNVEV (reference sequence). CDR3 length: 14 residues. Original methodology: How many nucleated cells were present was estimated from reference gene primer amplification. Assay: immunoSEQ multiplex PCR; the TCRdb copy retains only in-frame clones and omits some. From that table come the V and J calls and clone size; the DNA was used to work out D and trimming. This table has 60,000 to 80,000 clones, approximately 86% appearing once. The V call is TRBV27, the J call TRBJ1-6, with 8 positions matching TRBD1. The source of this sequence is a man between 65 and 79 years old with acute or convalescent COVID-19. The sample comprised peripheral blood. CDR3 in amino acids: CASRFGQGPSPLHF. The CDR3 DNA follows: TGTGCCAGCAGATTCGGACAGGGCCCTTCACCCCTCCACTTT.